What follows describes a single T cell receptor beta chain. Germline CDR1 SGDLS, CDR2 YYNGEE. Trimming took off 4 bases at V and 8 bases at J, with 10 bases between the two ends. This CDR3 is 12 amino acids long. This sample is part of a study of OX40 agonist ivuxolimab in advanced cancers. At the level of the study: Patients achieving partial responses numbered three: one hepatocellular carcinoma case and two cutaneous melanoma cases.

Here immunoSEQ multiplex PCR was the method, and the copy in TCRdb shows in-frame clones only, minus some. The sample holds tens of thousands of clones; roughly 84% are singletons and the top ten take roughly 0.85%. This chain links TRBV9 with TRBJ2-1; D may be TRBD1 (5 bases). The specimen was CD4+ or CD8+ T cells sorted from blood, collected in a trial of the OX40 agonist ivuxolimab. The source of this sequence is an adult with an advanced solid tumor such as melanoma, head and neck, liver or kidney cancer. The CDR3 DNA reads TGTGCCAGCAGCCCTCAGGGATATGAGCAGTTCTTC. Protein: CASSPQGYEQFF.